The present entry profiles one T cell receptor beta chain with its context. Its binding antigen is unknown. No per-base quality is available; no much larger clone lies one base away. The trial excluded patients who had a history of autoimmune disease or were on systemic immunosuppression. Peripheral blood for TCR sequencing was collected from all dose cohorts at baseline, on cycle 4 day 1, and on cycle 7 day 1. Samples came from an open-label, multicenter, first-in-human phase I dose-escalation trial of ivuxolimab. Adults with locally advanced or metastatic melanoma, renal cell, hepatocellular, or head and neck squamous cell carcinoma were enrolled in the trial. CD4+ and CD8+ T cells were sorted separately from peripheral blood before TCR sequencing. These data originate in a study of OX40 agonist ivuxolimab in advanced cancers. About the study as a whole: Ivuxolimab was an agonistic, fully human IgG2 monoclonal antibody directed against OX40 (CD134), a costimulatory receptor. Intravenous ivuxolimab was administered to patients every 2 weeks at six dose levels: 0.01, 0.1, 0.3, 1.5, 3 and 10 mg/kg. Of the 50 to 55 dose-escalation patients, hepatocellular carcinoma was present in roughly 19, melanoma in approximately 15, renal cell carcinoma in 9 and head and neck cancer in 9. A male proportion of 75% to 85% and a mean age of 60 years, ranging from 23 to 79, were recorded for the dose-escalation cohort. Prior anti-PD-1, anti-PD-L1 or anti-CTLA-4 therapy was permitted, and approximately 41% of dose-escalation patients had received checkpoint inhibitors. Three dose-escalation patients achieved partial responses, one with hepatocellular carcinoma and two with cutaneous melanoma. Peripheral TCRbeta sequencing was intended to test whether TCR sequence diversity was altered and clonal T-cell expansion was caused by ivuxolimab. The paper covers the monotherapy dose-escalation part of the phase I ivuxolimab trial, which included N ≈ 52 patients. The study at large found these results: At doses of 0.1 to 3.0 mg/kg, clonal expansion of both CD4+ and CD8+ T cells in blood was seen between baseline and week 6. Which antigens the clonally expanded peripheral T cells were specific for was not determined. In partial responders in the 0.1-3.0 mg/kg groups, normalized peripheral clonal expansion was found to be among the lowest, especially among CD8+ T cells. Low levels of normalized T-cell clonal expansion were also seen in some nonresponding patients. On average, CD8+ T cells showed more expanded clones than CD4+ T cells after ivuxolimab.

At the junction V is shortened by 4 bases and J by 3 bases, with 4 bases in between. Spanning cysteine to phenylalanine, the CDR3 consists of 12 amino acids. The sequence is cut down to CDR3 DNA, 36 bases in frame from base 1. CDR1 SGHRS and CDR2 YFSETQ were looked up in the germline V gene. To sequence the TCRbeta CDR3 region, genomic DNA was isolated from the sorted cells. TCRbeta CDR3 regions were sequenced using the immunoSEQ Assay. TCRdb's version of the immuneACCESS table is confined to in-frame rearrangements and falls short of the full clone set. An unresolved V gene accounts for under half of the shortfall where checked; the remainder is of unknown origin. This sample gives 36,000 or so clones in total; 88% of them show up just once. The ten most abundant clones make up about 4.2% of the sample.

This specimen consisted of CD4+ or CD8+ T cells sorted from blood, obtained in a trial of the OX40 agonist ivuxolimab. This sequence was found in an adult with an advanced solid tumor such as melanoma, head and neck, liver or kidney cancer. The rearranged chain carries TRBV5-1 and TRBJ2-2; there is no confident call for the D gene. The sequenced DNA: TGCGCCAGCAGCAAGGACACCGGGGAGCTGTTTTTT. Translated, this gives CASSKDTGELFF. The variable domain in full, with residues beyond the CDR3 obtained from the reference TRBV5-1 and TRBJ2-2 genes, is KAGVTQTPRYLIKTRGQQVTLSCSPISGHRSVSWYQQTPGQGLQFLFEYFSETQRNKGNFPGRFSGRQFSNSRSEMNVSTLELGDSALYLCASSKDTGELFFGEGSRLTVL.